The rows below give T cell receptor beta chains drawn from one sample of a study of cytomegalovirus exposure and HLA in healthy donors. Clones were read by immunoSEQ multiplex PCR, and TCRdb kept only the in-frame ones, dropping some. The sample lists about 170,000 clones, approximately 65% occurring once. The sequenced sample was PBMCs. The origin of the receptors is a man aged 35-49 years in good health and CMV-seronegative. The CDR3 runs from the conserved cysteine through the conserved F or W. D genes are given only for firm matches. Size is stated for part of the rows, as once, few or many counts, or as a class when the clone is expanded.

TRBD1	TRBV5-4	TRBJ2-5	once	CASSGDRVEEETQYF	TGTGCCAGCAGCGGGGACAGGGTGGAGGAAGAGACCCAGTACTTC
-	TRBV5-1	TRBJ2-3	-	CASSLAGGITDTQYF	TGCGCCAGCAGCTTGGCAGGGGGGATTACAGATACGCAGTATTTT
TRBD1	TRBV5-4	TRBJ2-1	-	CASSLGTGSYNEQFF	TGTGCCAGCAGCTTGGGGACAGGATCCTACAATGAGCAGTTCTTC
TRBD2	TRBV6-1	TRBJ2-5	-	CASSDSGLARVGAQYF	TGTGCCAGCAGTGATTCGGGACTAGCTCGGGTTGGGGCCCAGTACTTC
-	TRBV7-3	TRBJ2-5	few	CASSLDYRETQYF	TGTGCCAGCAGCTTAGACTATCGAGAGACCCAGTACTTC
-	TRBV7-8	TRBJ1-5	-	CASSLDGNSNQPQHF	TGTGCCAGCAGCTTAGACGGGAATAGCAATCAGCCCCAGCATTTT
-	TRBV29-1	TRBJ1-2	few	CSVDSAGAGGYTF	TGCAGCGTTGATTCAGCGGGGGCTGGGGGCTACACCTTC
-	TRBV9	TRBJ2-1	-	CASSVTGTPYNEQFF	TGTGCCAGCAGCGTAACCGGGACACCCTACAATGAGCAGTTCTTC
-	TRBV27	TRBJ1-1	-	CATHPGGNTEAFF	TGTGCCACTCACCCCGGGGGGAACACTGAAGCTTTCTTT
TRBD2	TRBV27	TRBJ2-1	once	CASSSGTSGSIGNEQFF	TGTGCCAGCAGTAGTGGGACTAGCGGGAGTATCGGCAATGAGCAGTTCTTC
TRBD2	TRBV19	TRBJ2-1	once	CASSIGTGGYNEQFF	TGTGCCAGTAGTATCGGGACGGGAGGGTACAATGAGCAGTTCTTC
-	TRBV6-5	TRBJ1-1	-	CASRLPGQNTEAFF	TGTGCCAGCAGACTTCCGGGACAGAACACTGAAGCTTTCTTT
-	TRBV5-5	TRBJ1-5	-	CASSLLVVSGQPQHF	TGTGCCAGCAGCTTGTTAGTCGTGTCGGGTCAGCCCCAGCATTTT
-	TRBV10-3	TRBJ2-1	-	CAISRGGGSEQFF	TGTGCCATCAGTCGCGGAGGGGGCAGTGAGCAGTTCTTC